The present T cell receptor (beta chain) was sequenced within a study of tissue T cells after allogeneic stem cell transplantation. Whole-study results and caveats: Only a limited share of tissue TCRs appeared in blood or spleen.

The assay was immunoSEQ multiplex PCR, and TCRdb's table has in-frame clones only and misses some. The sample includes over 7,000 clones, 45% to 50% of them seen just once. Trimming cost V 2 bases and J 2 bases, with 4 bases left between them. The germline gives CDR1 KGHPV, CDR2 FQNQEV (reference sequence). The CDR3 contains 12 residues. The time point: mouse harvest day 7 after allogeneic transplant. Tail vein injection delivered 10^7 T-cell-depleted bone marrow cells and 10^6 splenic CD5+ T cells. This clone has just a few counts. The antigen is not known. Any gene name here is a mouse gene name. The read ends 1 residue shy of where the CDR3 ends; the end is completed using the germline J gene.

Specimen: gut tissue. The TCR comes from a female BALB/c mouse given C57BL/6 T cells with graft-versus-host disease after an allogeneic hematopoietic cell transplant. V usage is TRBV26 and J usage is TRBJ2-7; D gene unclear. CDR3 bases read: TGTGCCAGCAGTCTGGGGACCTATGAACAGTAC. Translating it yields CASSLGTYEQY. The full-length CDR3 reads as CASSLGTYEQYF. The variable domain in full, with the rest retrieved from reference TRBV26 and TRBJ2-7, is NSKVIQTPRYLVKGQGQKAKMRCIPEKGHPVVFWYQQNKNNEFKFLINFQNQEVLQQIDMTEKRFSAECPSNSPCSLEIQSSEAGDSALYLCASSLGTYEQYFGPGTRLTVL.